This is a list of T cell receptor beta chains from one sample in a study of T cell responses to AZD1222 COVID-19 vaccine. Generated by immunoSEQ multiplex PCR, the TCRdb table keeps only in-frame clones and is missing some. The sample holds 75,000 to 100,000 clones; about 88% are singletons and the top ten take approximately 1.5%. The material sequenced was peripheral blood, taken on day 0 of AZD1222 vaccination. These receptors all come from an adult in good health. The conserved cysteine and the conserved F or W are not part of the CDR3 here. For some rows the clone size is stated as once, few or many, or as a class when expanded; others skip it.

V | size | CDR3
TRBV4-1 | NA | ASSQGRGDNGYT
TRBV6-1 | NA | ASSAVRIPHLIRTTSVRF
TRBV18 | NA | ASSPWALDPYEQY
TRBV5-1 | NA | ASSLEGSGGTAEQF
TRBV10-3 | NA | AISESPQGLSYEQY
TRBV19 | once | ASKDRGGHDEQF
TRBV9 | once | ASSVDPGGSYNEQF
TRBV29-1 | NA | SVTGTGTYGYT
TRBV5-5 | NA | ASSLNGGVLNQPQH
TRBV5-1 | few | ASRLGPFSNQPQH
TRBV30 | NA | ACMSDRGSGNTIY
TRBV7-9 | NA | ASSLGHGRQYEQY
TRBV30 | NA | ACAHRKNTEAF
TRBV30 | NA | AWRTGFQETQY
TRBV18 | NA | ASSPNLHGGGTDTQY
TRBV9 | once | ASSVGRASYYGYT
TRBV7-3 | NA | ASSGLAGYNEQF
TRBV5-1 | NA | ASSSLAGGTDTQY
TRBV2 | NA | ASCWTSGGGEQY
TRBV5-5 | NA | ASSLPGGNYGYT
TRBV5-1 | NA | ASSSVLSGNTIY
TRBV4-3 | NA | ASSQAGTSGGETQY
TRBV5-1 | NA | ASGGGYNNEQF
TRBV5-4 | few | ASRDRGNLPSYNSPLH
TRBV29-1 | once | SGSDRGGTEAF
TRBV7-9 | NA | ASSEVSDGWEKLF
TRBV10-3 | NA | AISESTSGNTIY
TRBV5-4 | NA | ASSLVAGATEAF
TRBV6-2/TRBV6-3 | NA | ASSYERSGYT
TRBV5-5 | NA | ASSQTGLGIGQETQY
TRBV9 | NA | ASSVVGSGGAGYNEQF
TRBV6-4 | medium-sized | ASSEGAHQPQH
TRBV7-3 | NA | ASSRLTGLNTEAF
TRBV28 | NA | ASSLWGGGQNTEAF
TRBV28 | NA | ASSFLSRVRVTEAF
TRBV30 | NA | AWSRQYSNTEAF
TRBV9 | few | ASSSRVYTGELF
TRBV12-3/TRBV12-4 | NA | ASSPRGGTEAF
TRBV5-1 | few | ASSIGTGVGQPQH
TRBV4-2 | NA | ASSQEWGSNYGYT
TRBV7-8 | NA | ASSSIAGGSNEQF
TRBV4-2 | NA | ASSQEPQGPNEKLF
TRBV19 | NA | ASSSQRNQPQH
TRBV24-1 | NA | ATGTGQGATDTQY
TRBV19 | NA | AINLSDGTSIRRGFLVGGYT
TRBV2 | NA | ASIQGQGYTGELF
TRBV7-2 | NA | ASSSGQISGNTIY
TRBV4-3 | NA | ASSQDLMVESTEAF
TRBV6-1 | NA | ASSEYVGGALDTQY
TRBV19 | NA | ASIDRGQSPMNTEAF
TRBV5-1 | NA | ASSLAPGGDNEQF
TRBV7-9 | NA | ASSLVPGSAQPQH
TRBV30 | once | AWMVQGISPLH